This TCR beta chain was identified in a study of blood T cells in healthy people across ages. PCR was performed a second time for 7 to 11 cycles using a sample-barcoded 5' primer and a J-beta primer mix. TCRdb passed the 5' RACE reads through MiXCR, listing each CDR3 protein once. Of more than 900,000 distinct CDR3 sequences in the sample, roughly a quarter were seen once. About this clonotype: The junction shows a germline mismatch at one end, possibly a read error.

The length of the CDR3 is 16 residues. Germline V gene sequence: CDR1 MDHEN, CDR2 SYDVKM. These data were also reused for a study on T cells of mothers and their children.

The sequence was obtained from a girl aged 2 to 10 in good health. The chain carries TRBV28 and TRBJ2-7; weak D call: TRBD2 (6 bases). Gene TRBJ2-5 matches the end of the DNA better, so the J call may be wrong. Sample: blood. The CDR3 sequence: CASSFLSGREEETQYF. The CDR3 bases are TGCGCCAGCAGTTTTCTTTCGGGCAGGGAGGAAGAGACCCAGTACTTC.